This TCR beta chain is drawn from a study of CD8+ T cells in alopecia areata (dated by TCRdb to the late 2010s). Regarding the research as a whole: The treated patients, all with moderate-to-severe alopecia areata, were enrolled in an open-label pilot trial of oral tofacitinib given at 5 to 10 mg twice daily. Clonality in the scalp was compared among normal scalp (n=4), patchy alopecia areata scalp (n=8), and alopecia totalis/universalis scalp (n=8). On the human side, TCRbeta sequencing was run on scalp tissue and on sorted CD4+ and CD8+ peripheral blood T cells from healthy controls and from alopecia areata patients with either patchy or totalis/universalis disease. Amplification of TCRbeta CDR3 regions was done by immunoSEQ multiplex PCR using 35 Vbeta forward primers and 13 Jbeta reverse primers. Patients received tofacitinib for 6 to 18 months and were then followed off drug for 6 months to check for delayed response and recurrence. In both human patients and the C3H/HeJ mouse model, the study applied high-throughput TCRbeta sequencing to look at T cell clonal expansion in alopecia areata. Tofacitinib-treated patients had biopsies at baseline and at 4 and 24 weeks of treatment, with a later scalp biopsy in several patients. RNA was obtained with the PAXgene miRNA kit for fixed scalp, the miRNeasy kit for PBMCs, and the RNeasy kit for mouse skin. The full study reports these points: Compared with mice, TCR sequences shared between patients were less clear, possibly partly because of HLA diversity across the patient population. Higher clonality and more expanded CD8+ clones were observed in lesional scalp than in normal scalp, particularly in alopecia totalis/universalis, a finding suggestive of antigenic drive. Resident alphabeta T cells in normal human skin are also sequenced, complicating scalp TCR repertoire analysis, unlike mouse skin dominated by gammadelta T cells.

The library was produced with the immunoSEQ multiplex PCR assay. To provide template for TCR sequencing, every sample had RNA extracted and reverse transcribed into cDNA. First-strand cDNA was synthesized using SuperScript III with a 2:1 mix of oligo-dT and random hexamers. A synthetic immune receptor repertoire was used to assess amplification bias, and residual bias was removed computationally. In the paper's pipeline: Raw reads were preprocessed for error removal, and CDR3 was defined according to IMGT conventions as running from the conserved cysteine to phenylalanine. To get clonality, Shannon entropy was normalized by log2 of the number of productive unique TCRs and the result was subtracted from 1. Scalp TCRbeta sequences were cross-referenced with sorted blood CD4 and CD8 repertoires so that the CD4 or CD8 identity of scalp clones could be inferred. The clones in this table, taken by TCRdb from immuneACCESS, are in-frame only. Not every clone is retained; where verified, under half of the shortfall comes from an unresolved V gene, and the cause of the rest is unknown. V and J calls and clone size are copied from that table; D and trimming were computed from the DNA. This sample is represented by under 300,000 clones; roughly two thirds of them were singletons. 1% to 1.5% of the sample belongs to the ten largest clones.

In light of the paper, this sample's time point label describes: baseline before oral tofacitinib. From alopecia areata patients, peripheral blood was collected along with lesional scalp punch biopsies. PBMCs were separated by density centrifugation and stained for CD3, CD4 and CD8, after which CD4+ and CD8+ T cells were sorted on a FACSAria. In its sample, this clone was seen once. No cognate antigen has been identified for it. Nothing much larger sits one base from this clone, and base qualities are not available. Sequences WSHSY (CDR1) and SAAADI (CDR2) are obtained from the germline V gene. The junction carries 12 bases between V and J, which are trimmed by 8 bases and 0 bases respectively. The CDR3 measures 14 amino acids from cysteine to phenylalanine. The kept DNA is CDR3 alone, 42 bases in frame from the first base.

Specimen: CD4+ T cells sorted from blood, collected at week 0. The chain is encoded by TRBV10-2 joined to TRBJ2-3, with no confident D gene call. This clonotype was obtained from a human donor with alopecia areata. In nucleotides, the sequence is TGCGCCAGCTTGTTACCTTCTAGCACAGATACGCAGTATTTT. Its translation reads: CASLLPSSTDTQYF.